Presented here are 5 T cell receptor beta chains from one specimen sequenced in a study of blood T cell repertoires in COVID-19. Produced via immunoSEQ multiplex PCR; TCRdb's table is partial and in-frame only. The table lists around 120,000 clones, about 88% of them singletons. Sequencing input: peripheral blood. The receptors here all came from a human donor in a cohort sampled during active COVID-19.

The V and J genes are TRBV29-1 and TRBJ2-5, with D uncertain. Trimming took 1 base from V and 5 from J, leaving 14 bases between them. This CDR3 is built from 14 residues. Germline V gene data show CDR1 as SQVTM and CDR2 as ANQGSEA. The CDR3 coding sequence is TGCAGCGTTGAAGGGTATAGGCGGTGGGAGACCCAGTACTTC. This codes for CSVEGYRRWETQYF.

V usage is TRBV2 and J usage is TRBJ2-5; TRBD2 aligns across 12 bases. Unmatched junction bases numbered 6, after V lost 5 bases and J lost 5 bases. The V gene's germline CDR1 is SNHLY and CDR2 FYNNEI. There are 15 residues in the CDR3. Here the CDR3 DNA reads TGTGCCAGCAGTATCCTAGCGGGGGGGTTCGAGACCCAGTACTTC. Amino acid sequence: CASSILAGGFETQYF.

The chain couples TRBV23-1 to TRBJ1-2; 7 bases align to TRBD1. TRBV23-1 is flagged as an ORF with uncertain function. The CDR3 spans 15 residues. Trimming took 0 bases from V and 3 from J; bases not matched to a gene: 4. CDR3 bases: TGCGCCAGCAGTCAATCGGGGCAGGGGGACTATGGCTACACCTTC. The encoded protein is CASSQSGQGDYGYTF.

This rearrangement joins TRBV5-6 to TRBJ2-7; possible D gene TRBD1, 6 bases. From germline, CDR1 is SGHDT and CDR2 YYEEEE. Deletions cut 1 base from V and 1 base from J, with 12 bases between. The CDR3 totals 15 residues. The CDR3 DNA is TGTGCCAGCAGCTTGCCAGGGGCGGATTCCTACGAGCAGTACTTC. It yields the protein CASSLPGADSYEQYF.

This clone was seen more than once but under ten times. Other DNA sequences in this specimen translate into the identical CDR3. The chain joins TRBV5-6 to TRBJ1-2, with TRBD1 matching 8 bases. J lost 4 bases, V lost 4 bases, and 9 bases had no gene match. Per the germline V gene, CDR1 is SGHDT and CDR2 is YYEEEE. The CDR3 contains 15 residues. For the CDR3, the DNA is TGTGCCAGCAGCCCAGGACAGGGCAGCAGCTATGGCTACACCTTC. As protein: CASSPGQGSSYGYTF. Together with reference TRBV5-6 and TRBJ1-2, the CDR3 gives the full variable domain: DAGVTQSPTHLIKTRGQQVTLRCSPKSGHDTVSWYQQALGQGPQFIFQYYEEEERQRGNFPDRFSGHQFPNYSSELNVNALLLGDSALYLCASSPGQGSSYGYTFGSGTRLTVV.